This T cell receptor (beta chain) was recorded in a study of tumor-infiltrating lymphocytes in primary liver carcinoma. Study overall: These were node-negative, non-metastatic T1-T3 tumors of roughly 4 to 10 cm.

From unsorted bulk tissue weighing 20-30 mg, DNA and RNA were co-extracted. Study conclusions and caveats: Tumor tissue displayed a significantly greater top-250-clone fraction than blood (p = 0.039).

The researchers produced TCR beta cDNA from roughly 550 ng total RNA with a constant-region primer. Investigators got TCR beta libraries out of three nested multiplex PCR rounds, done with slightly modified ARM-PCR. Use of TRBV1-TRBV30 forward primers with a C-beta reverse primer characterized the first two PCR rounds, which lasted around 10 cycles each. TCRdb re-derived calls from the multiplex PCR reads in MiXCR, one entry per CDR3 protein. The sample holds about 120,000 distinct CDR3 sequences, approximately 68% seen once. Germline V gives CDR1 MNHEY, CDR2 SVGEGT. CDR3 length equals 12 residues. A word on this clonotype: Its antigen is currently unknown. The junction and the germline gene differ at one end; a read error may be behind it.

The sequencing input was tumor-adjacent normal liver tissue. This TCR was recovered from a woman aged 55 to 70 with primary liver carcinoma and hepatitis B virus infection. The rearrangement links TRBV6-2 or TRBV6-3 to TRBJ1-2; D remains ambiguous. CDR3 nucleotide sequence: TGTGCCAGCAGTCACTCCTGTGGAGGCTACATCTTC. Its protein is CASSHSCGGYIF.